This TCR beta chain was documented in a study of cytomegalovirus exposure and HLA in healthy donors (dated by TCRdb to 2017 to 2019). Study-wide context: An earlier analysis of some 500 of the donors reported approximately 270 Gb of sequence data and 100 million to 130 million unique TCR beta sequences from roughly 180 million T cells. An early release covering approximately 600 HLA-typed donors comprised 250 to 350 gigabases of sequencing data and around 80 million unique TCR sequences. Of the roughly 400 genotyped donors, less than 90% were placed in the genetic ancestry cluster associated with self-reported Caucasian donors. The study was designed to test whether signatures of past pathogen exposure could be identified by cataloging public T cell receptors. The study used immunosequencing to profile the T cell repertoires of 666 subjects and linked those repertoires to cytomegalovirus serostatus. Along with the roughly 670-subject first cohort, a separate validation cohort of over 90 different subjects was used. To predict cytomegalovirus infection status, the study combined high-throughput TCR immunosequencing, statistical association of individual TCRs with disease status, and machine learning. A later analysis re-examined previously published TCR beta repertoires from hundreds of donors and added high-resolution HLA genotyping to investigate patterns of TCR occurrence. Rather than drawing on any new phenotypic data, the later analysis identified candidate immune exposures from TCR beta sequences and the way those sequences occurred across donors. An earlier analysis of nearly 600 of the donors applied high-throughput TCR beta sequencing to assess whether each TCR beta V gene segment acted as functional or pseudogenic. Alongside the repertoire data, information on donor age, sex, ethnicity and CMV serostatus was compiled. A later genetic analysis used genome-wide SNP genotypes for about 65% of the 666 donors, treating that subset as a discovery cohort. Every repertoire in the discovery cohort had been generated on one and the same sequencing platform. HLA typing covered class I and class II loci at four-digit resolution. The number of donors typed differed by locus, with roughly 620-640 for A, B, C, DRB1 and DQB1, roughly 520 for DQA1, nearly 610 for DPA1, and some 450 for DPB1. Roughly five DR-DQ haplotypes were handled as single units for association and clustering, since linkage in the cohort was strong. Across 300 to 500 genotyped donors of the cohort, an average of about 200,000 unique TCR beta nucleotide sequences per donor were sequenced, and roughly a sixth of those sequences were non-productive.

From a lookup of the germline V gene, CDR1 and CDR2 are MNHNS and SASEGT. Reading from cysteine to phenylalanine, the CDR3 counts 12 amino acids. Only the CDR3 DNA is retained, 36 bases long and in frame from the first base. Compared with germline, V lacks 9 bases and J lacks 6 bases; bases without a gene match: 5. Overall results and qualifications from the work: A few of the identified cytomegalovirus-associated TCR beta chains were confirmed in vitro to be specific for cytomegalovirus antigens. Strong co-occurrence of HLA alleles, especially DR and DQ, made assigning TCR associations to individual alleles difficult. In a later analysis, around 15,000 TCR beta sequences were associated with specific HLA alleles at a false discovery rate of 0.05. A further reported finding was that TCR beta sequences accurately predicted the HLA-A and HLA-B alleles for most subjects in the first cohort. In a later analysis, most CMV-associated TCR beta chains were found to appear HLA-restricted, with HLA associations seemingly driven largely by CMV exposure. A later analysis found that HLA-associated TCR beta chains were more clonally expanded and had lower generation probabilities than equally common non-associated chains. Sequencing depth was assumed to be roughly uniform across donors in the presence/absence analyses, though that assumption may not hold. Several of the top co-occurrence clusters appeared to be linked to parvovirus B19, influenza, CMV and Epstein-Barr virus, according to a later analysis. A later genetic analysis associated a missense DCLRE1C variant with V-gene and J-gene trimming of TCR beta chains, and an independent cohort replicated the association. In an earlier analysis of some 540 of the donors, most TCR beta V segments appeared in productive rearrangements about 87% or about 30% of the time, broadly matching IMGT annotations. In this cohort, only TCR beta chains were sequenced, and detectable features were limited by the absence of alpha or paired-chain data. The classifier was reported to diagnose cytomegalovirus status with high specificity and sensitivity in both the original cohort and the validation cohort. A total of 150 to 200 TCR beta chains were listed by the study as associated with cytomegalovirus. In a later analysis, the rate of TCR association differed among HLA loci, with DRB1 alleles having the most associated TCRs and HLA-C alleles having the fewest. The authors suggested that the approach could potentially be generalized to other disease states and immunological phenotypes. Most TCR sequences were observed very rarely across donors, whereas some public TCRs were present in many individuals. Correlated functional status among segregating V segments might be attributable to linkage disequilibrium, but an unknown experimental factor could not be ruled out. HLA typing was unavailable for some donors at each locus, so association tests used only the typed subset. Because the 87-base-pair reads could not distinguish some IMGT-functional V segments, including TRBV6-2 and TRBV6-3, those segments were excluded. A group of highly shared sequence variants was considered likely to be a technical artifact of the sequencing pipeline. Because counts were too low, 15 to 20 rarely observed V segments, including chromosome 9 orphons, were excluded from the earlier analysis of 587 of the donors. A later genetic analysis reported fewer N-insertions in productive TCRs among donors in an Asian-associated ancestry cluster than the roughly 620-donor mean. The only immune exposure information available for the cohort was CMV serostatus.

Notes on this clone: What this receptor recognizes is not known. Base qualities are not provided; no much larger clone lies one nucleotide away.

The cohort comprised around 690 healthy bone marrow donors. Cohort members were all nominally healthy when sampled, although unrecorded immune exposures were likely present. The donor was CMV seropositive and was included in the group of approximately 300 seropositive cohort members. Every donor gave a peripheral blood sample, and the peripheral blood mononuclear cells from that sample were used for TCR beta sequencing. Genomic DNA extraction from the blood cell samples was performed with the Qiagen DNeasy Blood Extraction Kit. Library construction relied on the immunoSEQ multiplex PCR assay. The multiplex PCR relied on a mix of 60 forward primers for TCR Vbeta segments and 13 reverse primers for TCR Jbeta segments. The CDR3 region of rearranged TCR beta genes was amplified from genomic DNA by a multiplex PCR assay. The amplified TCR beta libraries were sequenced on the Illumina HiSeq System as 87-base-pair reads. Per the original workflow: A later analysis counted tens of millions of unique TCR beta chains across the approximately 700 repertoires, and around 12 million of these chains were shared by at least two donors. To remove PCR and sequencing errors, raw reads were error-corrected and collapsed into unique sequences using a nearest-neighbor algorithm that merged closely related sequences. To assign V, D and J gene segments, CDR3 sequences were aligned to IMGT reference sequences. For a sequence to be retained, at least a six-nucleotide match to both a V gene segment and a J gene segment was required. Rearrangements were classified as productive when the CDR3 lacked stop codons and remained in frame with V and J, and all other rearrangements were classified as non-productive. CDR3 was defined according to IMGT convention as the region running from the second conserved V-encoded cysteine to the conserved J-encoded phenylalanine. Sequences without an unambiguous match to a single V gene segment were excluded from the earlier analysis of about 600 of the donors. In an earlier analysis of some 590 of the donors, a V segment was called functional when productive rearrangements were above 56.7%, and segregating when the standard deviation between donors exceeded 5%. A statistical classification framework was built for diagnosing cytomegalovirus status from the catalog of TCR beta chain sequences. In a later analysis, V and J genes were assigned by comparing TCR nucleotide sequences against IMGT/GENE-DB human TR gene sequences. A later analysis assigned CDR3 sequences and most-parsimonious VDJ recombination scenarios with the TCRdist pipeline. In a later analysis, each TCR beta chain was defined by its CDR3 amino acid sequence together with its V-gene family, and reads without a unique V-gene family were excluded. To address suspected cross-contamination and a sequencing artifact, a later analysis removed approximately 600 highly shared, low-generation-probability nucleotide sequences. A later analysis calculated a clonal expansion index for each public chain from normalized within-repertoire ranks of inferred template counts. In a later analysis, generation probabilities were computed using a VDJ recombination model fitted to out-of-frame rearrangements, and the results were checked against IGoR. In a later analysis, TCR-TCR, TCR-HLA and TCR-CMV co-occurrence was scored with hypergeometric tests, and a repertoire-size bias correction was applied to TCR pairs. False discovery rates were estimated in a later analysis by permuting HLA or CMV assignments 20 times. A later analysis grouped co-occurring TCRs with DBSCAN, adding TCRdist sequence similarity when clustering within HLA-allele-positive subsets. Co-occurrence clustering excluded repertoires with fewer than 30,000 or more than 120,000 public chains, plus five with anomalous nucleotide sharing. Held by TCRdb, this immuneACCESS table contains in-frame sequences only and omits some clones. Under half of the omission traces to an unresolved V gene where checked; the cause of the rest is unknown. V and J calls plus clone size are reproduced from that table; the DNA served to infer D and trimming. The sample table lists more than 80,000 clones, over 70% of them with a count of one. About 1.2% of the sample rests with the top ten.

This clonotype was obtained from a girl aged 2-10 years in good health and CMV-seropositive. The sequencing input was PBMCs. The chain is encoded by TRBV6-1 joined to TRBJ1-5, and 7 bases in between align with TRBD1. The DNA sequence is TGTGCCAGTCAACAGGGGAGTCAGCCCCAGCATTTT. Its protein is CASQQGSQPQHF.